This T cell receptor (beta chain) was sequenced during a study of regulatory T cells in long-lasting Graves disease. Investigators prepared the TCR beta libraries by applying iRepertoire HTBI primers and Arm-PCR of CDR3 regions. TCRdb re-derived calls from the multiplex PCR reads in MiXCR, one entry per CDR3 protein. This sample has hundreds of thousands of distinct CDR3 sequences; about 12% occur once, and the top ten carry about 8.3%. Time point in this sample: newly diagnosed GD, antithyroid drugs for less than 3 months. TCR sequences were obtained from RNA taken from PBMCs. Per germline, CDR1 SGHAT and CDR2 FQDESV (reference sequence). V was shortened by 5 bases and J by 8 bases, with 16 bases between the two germline ends. This CDR3 spans 14 amino acids. There are many counts of this clonotype. This same sample was also taken into another study, of T cells in Graves' hyperthyroidism and ophthalmopathy.

The chain couples TRBV11-1 to TRBJ2-4; tentative D call: TRBD1 (6 bases). The clonotype comes from a woman in her thirties with Graves disease. Sequenced material: peripheral blood mononuclear cells (PBMCs), taken at new diagnosis, from a patient treated with antithyroid drugs. Written as DNA, the CDR3 is TGTGCCAGCAGCCCCAACAGGGCGGGCCACATTCAGTACTTC. It encodes CASSPNRAGHIQYF.